The 30 T cell receptor beta chains presented below share a single source sample, sequenced in a study of human T cells and chemical hapten exposure. Time point reported: pre-sensitization, week 0. The sample's treatment: therapeutic diphenylcyclopropenone sensitization with weekly scalp DPC. Total RNA extraction was carried out from unfractionated whole blood. TCRdb analysed the RACE reads with MiXCR anew, one entry per CDR3 protein. The sample records tens of thousands of distinct CDR3 sequences, approximately 10% being singletons. The sequenced sample was whole blood, obtained in connection with sensitization to the hapten diphenylcyclopropenone (DPC). The receptors shown here come from a middle-aged man with alopecia areata. Some clones in this sample may be carry-over from other donors' samples.

The chain uses TRBV20-1 and TRBJ1-5; D gene ambiguous. The CDR3 sequence is 15 residues long. V was pared by 6 bases and J by 9 bases, with 24 bases between. Germline CDR1 DFQATT, CDR2 SNEGSKA (reference sequence). In nucleotides, the CDR3 is TGCAGTGCCGAGGAAGGAAGTCGCGATGTGCGGCCCCAGCATTTT. Protein product: CSAEEGSRDVRPQHF.

This chain links TRBV20-1 with TRBJ2-5; D is possibly TRBD1 (6 bases). The CDR3 extends over 15 amino acids. From germline, CDR1 is DFQATT and CDR2 SNEGSKA (reference sequence). V dropped 4 bases and J dropped 1 base, with 16 bases sitting between them. Written as DNA, the CDR3 is TGCAGTGCTAATACGACAGGCCCTACCCAAGAGACCCAGTACTTC. This translates into CSANTTGPTQETQYF.

This clonotype has more than one count but fewer than ten. The rearrangement joins TRBV28 to TRBJ2-7; D gene uncertain. The CDR3 loop spans 12 amino acids. V was cut by 9 bases and J by 0 bases, with 9 bases left in between. Germline assignment: CDR1 MDHEN and CDR2 SYDVKM. DNA of the CDR3: TGTGCCAGTAAAGGAAGCTCCTACGAGCAGTACTTC. This gives the protein CASKGSSYEQYF.

This clonotype was seen a handful of times. The rearrangement joins TRBV7-2 to TRBJ2-5; D may be TRBD1 or TRBD2 (5 bases each). V lost 0 bases, J lost 2 bases, and 10 bases lay in between. Germline loops: CDR1 SGHTA, CDR2 FQGNSA. The CDR3 has 15 residues. For the CDR3, the DNA is TGTGCCAGCAGCTTAGCCTGGGACCGACAAGAGACCCAGTACTTC. Amino acids: CASSLAWDRQETQYF.

This clonotype was observed at least ten times. The rearrangement joins TRBV3-1 to TRBJ1-2; the match to TRBD1 covers 8 bases. V lost 2 bases, J lost 7 bases, and 6 bases stayed unmatched. Germline V gene sequence: CDR1 LGHDT, CDR2 YNNKEL (reference sequence). CDR3 length equals 14 residues. The CDR3 coding sequence is TGTGCCAGCAGCCAATCACCGGGACAGGCTGGCTACACCTTC. It codes for CASSQSPGQAGYTF.

This clonotype was detected many times. V and J are TRBV6-5 and TRBJ2-7; 7 bases agree with TRBD1. Germline-derived CDR1 and CDR2 are MNHEY and SVGAGI. The CDR3 contains 10 residues. This chain's CDR3 is CATGRYEQYF. CDR3 coding DNA: TGTGCGACAGGGCGCTACGAGCAGTACTTC.

This clonotype was recorded many times. The J gene is TRBJ2-7, the V gene TRBV18, with a possible D match to TRBD2 (6 bases). Germline V gene data show CDR1 as KGHSH and CDR2 as LQKENI. This CDR3 spans 13 amino acids. The ends were cut back, 6 bases at V and 7 bases at J, with 16 bases in the middle. The CDR3 DNA reads as TGTGCCAGCTCTCCGGGAGCGCTTGGGGAGCAGTACTTC. As protein: CASSPGALGEQYF.

This clonotype was counted many times. This chain uses TRBV7-9 with TRBJ1-1; tentatively, D is TRBD1 (5 bases). Germline CDR1 is SEHNR and CDR2 is FQNEAQ (reference sequence). V lost 5 bases and J lost 6, with 10 bases in between. The CDR3 is 12 residues long. The CDR3 spells CASSPRESEAFF. The CDR3 DNA is TGTGCCAGCAGCCCCAGGGAGTCTGAAGCTTTCTTT.

V usage is TRBV29-1 and J usage is TRBJ2-3; D uncertain. The CDR3 runs to 10 residues. V lost 8 bases to trimming and J lost 6 bases, with 9 bases between them. In germline, CDR1 is SQVTM, CDR2 ANQGSEA. The CDR3 DNA follows: TGCAGCTCCGGAGTGGATACGCAGTATTTT. Protein product: CSSGVDTQYF.

At least ten counts were recorded for this clonotype. The chain is built from TRBV7-3 and TRBJ2-7; D remains ambiguous. The CDR3 covers 13 residues. The V gene's germline CDR1 is SGHTA and CDR2 FQGTGA. V was cut by 2 bases and J by 3 bases, with 8 bases left in between. CDR3 sequence: CASSLPADYEQYF. The CDR3 DNA sequence: TGTGCCAGCAGCTTACCAGCAGACTACGAGCAGTACTTC.

This clonotype was counted many times. The chain couples TRBV12-3 or TRBV12-4 to TRBJ2-7, with D uncertain. V was clipped by 4 bases and J by 9 bases, with 16 bases between them. The CDR3 has 13 residues. The CDR3, as DNA: TGTGCCAGCAGTTCTGTGGGTAGCTATCCGCAGTACTTC. Its translation is CASSSVGSYPQYF.

V gene TRBV3-1 combines with J gene TRBJ1-2; D may be TRBD1 (5 bases). This CDR3 is 15 amino acids long. CDR1 and CDR2 from the germline V gene are LGHDT and YNNKEL (reference sequence). V was shortened by 0 bases and J by 2 bases, with 10 bases between the two germline ends. This CDR3 is CASSQDTGANYGYTF. CDR3 sequence (DNA): TGTGCCAGCAGCCAAGATACCGGGGCGAACTATGGCTACACCTTC.

The sample holds a few counts of this clonotype. J is TRBJ2-7 and V is TRBV7-2, with 9 nucleotides matching TRBD2. V lost 5 bases to trimming and J lost 2 bases; unmatched junction nucleotides: 7. This CDR3 has 15 residues. Germline V lookup: CDR1 SGHTA, CDR2 FQGNSA. This CDR3 is CASSPGGGRAYEQYF. CDR3 in DNA: TGTGCCAGCAGCCCCGGGGGCGGGAGGGCCTACGAGCAGTACTTC.

The rearrangement joins TRBV11-2 to TRBJ2-1; D unresolved. This CDR3 spans 12 amino acids. Germline V CDR1 and CDR2: SGHAT, FQNNGV. V was shortened by 5 bases and J by 10 bases, with 12 bases between the two germline ends. The CDR3 sequence is CASSPVVVEQFF. CDR3 DNA sequence: TGTGCCAGCAGCCCGGTGGTAGTAGAGCAGTTCTTC.

This clonotype was seen a few times. The rearrangement links TRBV5-8 to TRBJ2-7; D not resolved. The CDR3 is 11 residues long. Germline loops: CDR1 SGHTS, CDR2 YDEGEE. V lost 0 bases and J 6 bases, leaving 4 bases between the germline ends. In DNA, the CDR3 is TGTGCCAGCAGCTTGGAGGTCGAGCAGTACTTC. Translating it yields CASSLEVEQYF.

This clonotype was picked up many times. The rearrangement links TRBV7-2 to TRBJ2-7; D may be TRBD1 (5 bases). The CDR3 contains 14 residues. Germline loops: CDR1 SGHTA, CDR2 FQGNSA. Trimming left V 3 bases short and J 3 bases short, with 12 bases between. This chain's CDR3 is CASSLPLDSYEQYF. The CDR3 DNA is TGTGCCAGCAGCTTGCCCCTAGACAGCTACGAGCAGTACTTC. Based on the CDR3 plus reference TRBV7-2 and TRBJ2-7, the full variable domain is GAGVSQSPSNKVTEKGKDVELRCDPISGHTALYWYRQSLGQGLEFLIYFQGNSAPDKSGLPSDRFSAERTGGSVSTLTIQRTQQEDSAVYLCASSLPLDSYEQYFGPGTRLTVT.

This clonotype was observed many times. The chain employs TRBV7-2 and TRBJ2-3, with unresolved D. The CDR3 has 15 amino acids. Germline V gene sequence: CDR1 SGHTA, CDR2 FQGNSA. V was trimmed by 1 base and J by 0 bases, leaving 8 bases between them. The CDR3 protein is CASSLVEASTDTQYF. CDR3 DNA: TGTGCCAGCAGCTTAGTTGAGGCTAGCACAGATACGCAGTATTTT. Combining the CDR3 with reference TRBV7-2 and TRBJ2-3 gives the whole variable domain GAGVSQSPSNKVTEKGKDVELRCDPISGHTALYWYRQSLGQGLEFLIYFQGNSAPDKSGLPSDRFSAERTGGSVSTLTIQRTQQEDSAVYLCASSLVEASTDTQYFGPGTRLTVL.

This clonotype was found a few times. The chain joins TRBV4-1 to TRBJ2-5; weak D call: TRBD2 (5 bases). V was trimmed by 1 base and J by 4 bases, leaving 10 bases between them. The CDR3 covers 14 residues. Germline CDR1 MGHRA, CDR2 YSYEKL. DNA of the CDR3: TGCGCCAGCAGCCAAGCCGCTAGCATAGAGACCCAGTACTTC. Its protein product is CASSQAASIETQYF.

There are a few counts of this clonotype. The chain uses TRBV30 and TRBJ2-5; D unclear. Germline V gene data show CDR1 as GTSNPN and CDR2 as SVGIG (reference sequence). Trimming took off 1 base at V and 7 bases at J, with 7 bases between the two ends. The CDR3 sequence is 11 residues long. CDR3 DNA: TGTGCCTGGAGTGGCCTGGGGACCCAGTACTTC. Translation gives CAWSGLGTQYF.

This clonotype was recorded at least ten times. The CDR3 sequence: CASSSGTGDYEQYF. The DNA of the CDR3 is TGCGCCAGCAGCTCCGGGACAGGGGACTACGAGCAGTACTTC. V and J are TRBV5-1 and TRBJ2-7; TRBD1 aligns across 10 bases. The CDR3 totals 14 residues. V lost 3 bases to trimming and J lost 3 bases; unmatched junction nucleotides: 3. Germline V gene data show CDR1 as SGHRS and CDR2 as YFSETQ. Drawing the rest from reference TRBV5-1 and TRBJ2-7, the complete variable domain is KAGVTQTPRYLIKTRGQQVTLSCSPISGHRSVSWYQQTPGQGLQFLFEYFSETQRNKGNFPGRFSGRQFSNSRSEMNVSTLELGDSALYLCASSSGTGDYEQYFGPGTRLTVT.

In its sample, this clonotype was seen many times. V and J are TRBV6-2 or TRBV6-3 and TRBJ2-1; the D is unclear. V was cut by 5 bases and J by 4 bases, with 9 bases left in between. CDR1 and CDR2 from the germline V gene are MNHEY and SVGEGT. This CDR3 region has 13 residues. The CDR3: CASSPTRYNEQFF. The CDR3 bases are TGTGCCAGCAGTCCGACTCGTTACAATGAGCAGTTCTTC.

There are many counts of this clonotype. A read error may produce the germline difference seen at one junction end. This chain uses TRBV18 with TRBJ2-7; TRBD1 is a possible D gene (6 bases). The germline CDR1 and CDR2 sequences are KGHSH and LQKENI. The CDR3 runs to 14 residues. The CDR3 bases are TGTGCCAGCTCATCACCCCAACAGGGCCACGAGCAGTACTTC. Its protein is CASSSPQQGHEQYF.

This clonotype came up a few times. The chain has TRBV28 and TRBJ1-1; D may be TRBD1 (5 bases). Deletions cut 4 bases from V and 5 bases from J, with 17 bases between. The CDR3 contains 15 residues. Germline CDR1 reads MDHEN; CDR2 reads SYDVKM. The CDR3 protein is CASSSHRGVGTEAFF. CDR3 in DNA: TGTGCCAGCAGTTCCCACCGGGGGGTGGGGACTGAAGCTTTCTTT.

In this sample, this clonotype turned up many times. The CDR3 here is CSVEQEADEQYF. CDR3 bases: TGCAGCGTGGAGCAGGAGGCAGACGAGCAGTACTTC. This chain links TRBV29-1 with TRBJ2-7; D is perhaps TRBD2 (5 bases). The CDR3 contains 12 residues. Trimming shortened V by 6 bases and J by 5 bases, and 14 bases separated the two germline ends. Germline CDR1 is SQVTM and CDR2 is ANQGSEA.

This clonotype was seen at least ten times. This chain joins TRBV12-3 or TRBV12-4 and TRBJ1-1, with 8 bases identical to TRBD1. V shed 7 bases, J shed 5 bases, and the junction held 9 bases outside the gene matches. CDR3 length: 14 amino acids. CDR3 in DNA: TGTGCCAGCATTCCAGGGGGCGAAAGGACTGAAGCTTTCTTT. Translating it yields CASIPGGERTEAFF.

In this sample, this clonotype turned up a few times. The chain carries TRBV20-1 and TRBJ2-2; D possibly corresponds to TRBD1 (5 bases). The CDR3 is 13 residues long. V was cut by 3 bases and J by 0 bases, with 5 bases left in between. Looked up from germline, CDR1 is DFQATT and CDR2 is SNEGSKA (reference sequence). CDR3 sequence reads: CSARTANTGELFF. DNA of the CDR3: TGCAGTGCTAGGACAGCGAACACCGGGGAGCTGTTTTTT.

This clonotype was counted a few times. This chain connects TRBV13 to TRBJ2-1; D remains ambiguous. There are 14 residues in the CDR3. V lost 3 bases, J lost 9 bases, and 15 bases lay in between. CDR1 PRHDT and CDR2 FYEKMQ come from the germline V gene (reference sequence). In DNA, the CDR3 is TGTGCCAGCAGCTTGAACCGACCCACGGGTGAGCAGTTCTTC. Amino acid sequence: CASSLNRPTGEQFF.

This clonotype came up a few times. The chain uses TRBV28 and TRBJ1-5; no clear D gene. In germline, CDR1 is MDHEN, CDR2 SYDVKM. The germline V and J ends were trimmed by 6 bases and 6 bases, with 12 bases remaining between them. The CDR3 is 13 amino acids. CDR3 in DNA: TGTGCCAGCAGCACGGGTGTTTTTCAGCCCCAGCATTTT. It yields the protein CASSTGVFQPQHF.

The table lists this clonotype with a few counts. V gene TRBV20-1 combines with J gene TRBJ1-1; D remains unclear. This CDR3 region has 12 residues. Germline CDR1 DFQATT, CDR2 SNEGSKA (reference sequence). The V gene lost 4 bases and the J gene lost 3 bases, with 9 bases spanning the gap. Written as DNA, the CDR3 is TGCAGTGCTACCACAGACTACACTGAAGCTTTCTTT. The encoded protein is CSATTDYTEAFF.

The rearrangement uses TRBV10-1 and TRBJ2-3; TRBD1 aligns across 8 bases. Germline V gene lookup returns CDR1 WNHNN and CDR2 SYGVQD (reference sequence). The CDR3 spans 16 residues. Trimming cost V 0 bases and J 3 bases; bases outside gene matches: 5. Here the CDR3 DNA reads TGCGCCAGCAGTGAGTCCCGGACAGGGAAGACAGATACGCAGTATTTT. It encodes CASSESRTGKTDTQYF.